What follows describes a single T cell receptor beta chain. Antigen unknown. This sample was included in a study of cytomegalovirus exposure and HLA in healthy donors. CDR1 is SGHVS and CDR2 is FNYEAQ in the germline V gene. The CDR3 is made up of 16 amino acids. Germline trimming cut 5 bases from V and 1 base from J; bases unmatched to any gene: 8. The PCR used 60 Vbeta and 13 Jbeta primers. The protocol was immunoSEQ multiplex PCR, while the TCRdb copy is restricted to in-frame clones and leaves out a portion. Of about 130,000 clones listed, about 68% are singletons. Study findings and constraints: Most subjects' HLA-A and HLA-B alleles were reportedly predicted from TCR beta sequences. DRB1 showed the most TCR associations and HLA-C the fewest in a later analysis, as rates varied by HLA locus.

The V gene is TRBV7-6, the J gene TRBJ2-3; 8 bases are shared with TRBD1. The clonotype was recovered from a man aged 35 to 55 in good health and CMV-seropositive. Specimen: PBMCs. CDR3 amino acids: CASSAKTDRGTDTQYF. The CDR3 DNA sequence: TGTGCCAGCAGCGCTAAGACGGACAGGGGCACAGATACGCAGTATTTT.